This paragraph reports one T cell receptor beta chain. This sample was included in a study of T cell changes during pregnancy in multiple sclerosis. The method was immunoSEQ multiplex PCR; TCRdb's version includes in-frame clones alone and lacks a portion of them. The table includes about 79,000 clones, 93% detected once. Unmatched junction bases numbered 13, after V lost 4 bases and J lost 0 bases. The CDR3 sequence is 19 residues long. Germline CDR1 MNHEY, CDR2 SMNVEV (reference sequence). The chain joins TRBV27 to TRBJ2-3, with TRBD2 matching 10 bases. The sample consisted of peripheral blood, taken in the second trimester of pregnancy. The receptor's source is a female donor in good health, enrolled as a control in a pregnancy study. CDR3 DNA: TGTGCCAGCAGTTCCGATCTTCAGGGACTAGCGACTAGCACAGATACGCAGTATTTT. It encodes CASSSDLQGLATSTDTQYF.